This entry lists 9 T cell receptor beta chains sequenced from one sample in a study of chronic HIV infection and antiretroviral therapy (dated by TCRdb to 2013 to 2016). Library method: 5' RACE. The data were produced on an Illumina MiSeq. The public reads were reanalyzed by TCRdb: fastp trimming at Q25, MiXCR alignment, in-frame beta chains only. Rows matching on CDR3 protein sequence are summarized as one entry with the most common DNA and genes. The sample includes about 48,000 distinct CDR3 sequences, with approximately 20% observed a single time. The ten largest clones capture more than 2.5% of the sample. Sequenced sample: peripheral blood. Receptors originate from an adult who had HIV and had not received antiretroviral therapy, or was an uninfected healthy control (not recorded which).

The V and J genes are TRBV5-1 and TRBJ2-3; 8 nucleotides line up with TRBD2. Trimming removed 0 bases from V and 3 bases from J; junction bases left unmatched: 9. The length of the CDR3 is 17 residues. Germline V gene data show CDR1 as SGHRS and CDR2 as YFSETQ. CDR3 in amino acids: CASSLDPFGGATDTQYF. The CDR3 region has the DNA TGCGCCAGCAGCTTGGACCCTTTCGGGGGGGCGACAGATACGCAGTATTTT.

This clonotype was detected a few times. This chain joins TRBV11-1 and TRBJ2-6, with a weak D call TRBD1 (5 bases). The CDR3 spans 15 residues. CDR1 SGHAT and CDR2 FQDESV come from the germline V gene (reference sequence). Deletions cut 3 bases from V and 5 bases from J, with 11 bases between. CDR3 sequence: CASSLGRGRANVLTF. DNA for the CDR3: TGTGCCAGCAGCTTGGGTAGGGGAAGGGCCAACGTCCTGACTTTC.

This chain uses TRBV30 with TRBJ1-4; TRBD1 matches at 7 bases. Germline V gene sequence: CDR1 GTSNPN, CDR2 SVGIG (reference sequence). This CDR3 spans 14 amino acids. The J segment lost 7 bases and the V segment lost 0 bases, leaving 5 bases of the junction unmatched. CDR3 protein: CAWSVKGASEKLFF. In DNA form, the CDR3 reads TGTGCCTGGAGTGTAAAGGGGGCAAGTGAAAAACTGTTTTTT.

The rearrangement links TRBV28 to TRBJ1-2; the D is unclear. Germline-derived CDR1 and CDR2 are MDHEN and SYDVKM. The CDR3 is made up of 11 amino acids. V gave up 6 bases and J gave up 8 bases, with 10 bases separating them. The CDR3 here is CASSPAQGYTF. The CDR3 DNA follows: TGTGCCAGCAGCCCCGCCCAGGGCTACACCTTC.

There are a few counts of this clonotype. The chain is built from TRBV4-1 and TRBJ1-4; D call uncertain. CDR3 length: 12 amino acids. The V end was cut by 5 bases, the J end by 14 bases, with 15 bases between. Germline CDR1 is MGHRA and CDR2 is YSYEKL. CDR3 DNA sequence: TGCGCCAGCAGCTCCAGGACTGGAGGTCTGTTTTTT. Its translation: CASSSRTGGLFF.

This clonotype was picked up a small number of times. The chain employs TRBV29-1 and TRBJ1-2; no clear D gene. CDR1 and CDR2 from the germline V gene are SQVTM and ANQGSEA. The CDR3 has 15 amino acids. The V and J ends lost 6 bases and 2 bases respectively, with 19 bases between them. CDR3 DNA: TGCAGCGTGACCACCGGGCGAGATTCGAACTATGGCTACACCTTC. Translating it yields CSVTTGRDSNYGYTF.

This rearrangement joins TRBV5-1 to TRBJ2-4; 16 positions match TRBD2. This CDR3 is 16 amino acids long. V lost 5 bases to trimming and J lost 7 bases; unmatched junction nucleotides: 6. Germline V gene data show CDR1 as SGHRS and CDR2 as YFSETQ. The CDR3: CASRPGTSGRANIQYF. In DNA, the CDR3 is TGCGCCAGCAGGCCGGGGACTAGCGGGAGGGCGAACATTCAGTACTTC.

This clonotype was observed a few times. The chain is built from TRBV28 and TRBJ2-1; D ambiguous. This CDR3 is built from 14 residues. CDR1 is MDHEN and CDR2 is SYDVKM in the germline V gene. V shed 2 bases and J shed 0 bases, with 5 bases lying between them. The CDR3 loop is CASSLGPSYNEQFF. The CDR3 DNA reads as TGTGCCAGCAGTTTAGGCCCCTCCTACAATGAGCAGTTCTTC.

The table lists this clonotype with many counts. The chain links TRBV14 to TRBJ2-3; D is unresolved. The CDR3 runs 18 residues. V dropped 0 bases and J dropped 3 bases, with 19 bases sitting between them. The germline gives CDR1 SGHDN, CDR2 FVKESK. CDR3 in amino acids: CASSQDRWARPLTDTQYF. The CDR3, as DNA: TGTGCCAGCAGCCAAGATCGGTGGGCTCGGCCCTTGACAGATACGCAGTATTTT.